Below are 27 T cell receptor beta chains sequenced from a single sample in a study of cytomegalovirus exposure and HLA in healthy donors. The protocol was immunoSEQ multiplex PCR, while the TCRdb copy is restricted to in-frame clones and leaves out a portion. The profile shows approximately 100,000 clones, roughly 87% of them singletons. The specimen sequenced was PBMCs. These receptor sequences come from a man between 18 and 35 years old in good health and CMV-seropositive.

This rearrangement joins TRBV5-4 to TRBJ1-1, with D possibly TRBD1 on 6 matching bases. CDR1 and CDR2 (germline): SGHNT, YYREEE (reference sequence). CDR3 length: 16 residues. Deletions cut 1 base from V and 1 base from J, with 14 bases between. CDR3 loop: CASSLSLSRGNTEAFF. CDR3 sequence (DNA): TGTGCCAGCAGCTTGAGCTTGTCCAGGGGGAACACTGAAGCTTTCTTT. Supplemented by reference TRBV5-4 and TRBJ1-1, the full variable domain reads ETGVTQSPTHLIKTRGQQVTLRCSSQSGHNTVSWYQQALGQGPQFIFQYYREEENGRGNFPPRFSGLQFPNYSSELNVNALELDDSALYLCASSLSLSRGNTEAFFGQGTRLTVV.

The chain recombines TRBV27 with TRBJ1-6, with D unresolved. CDR3 length: 17 amino acids. With 7 bases removed from V and 9 bases from J, the gap between germline ends came to 25 bases. Germline-derived CDR1 and CDR2 are MNHEY and SMNVEV (reference sequence). The CDR3 nucleotides read TGTGCCAGCAATTCTCTCGCACAGAACGGACTCCGTTCACCCCTCCACTTT. Translated: CASNSLAQNGLRSPLHF.

This clone has more than one count but fewer than ten. The chain employs TRBV6-5 and TRBJ2-3; a weak D match, TRBD2 (5 bases). V lost 6 bases and J lost 4, with 11 bases in between. From germline, CDR1 is MNHEY and CDR2 SVGAGI. CDR3 length: 13 residues. The CDR3 DNA reads as TGTGCCAGCAGCGACCTCGGGGCAGATACGCAGTATTTT. Its translation is CASSDLGADTQYF.

J is TRBJ1-1 and V is TRBV5-4; D gene unclear. V was pared by 0 bases and J by 1 base, with 4 bases between. This CDR3 is 13 amino acids long. Germline loops: CDR1 SGHNT, CDR2 YYREEE (reference sequence). Here the CDR3 reads CASSLGGNTEAFF. CDR3 nucleotides: TGTGCCAGCAGCTTGGGAGGGAACACTGAAGCTTTCTTT.

Details on this clone: This same CDR3 is encoded by further DNA sequences in the sample. This rearrangement joins TRBV11-2 to TRBJ2-3; D is ambiguous. V was pared by 2 bases and J by 5 bases, with 5 bases between. The germline V gene has CDR1 SGHAT and CDR2 FQNNGV. This CDR3 region has 12 residues. The CDR3, as DNA: TGTGCCAGCAGCTTATTGCGAGATACGCAGTATTTT. Translated: CASSLLRDTQYF.

The chain employs TRBV6-1 and TRBJ2-1, with D uncertain. The CDR3 runs to 13 residues. Trimming removed 7 bases from V and 5 bases from J, with 12 bases in between. Germline CDR1 reads MNHNS; CDR2 reads SASEGT. The CDR3 reads CASMRPQNNEQFF. The DNA for the CDR3 is TGTGCCAGCATGCGGCCCCAGAACAATGAGCAGTTCTTC.

The chain carries TRBV9 and TRBJ2-2, with TRBD2 identical over 9 bases. Per the germline V gene, CDR1 is SGDLS and CDR2 is YYNGEE. The J segment lost 6 bases and the V segment lost 1 base, leaving 10 bases of the junction unmatched. CDR3 size: 17 residues. Here the CDR3 reads CASSVKTSGTGAGELFF. For the CDR3, the DNA is TGTGCCAGCAGCGTAAAGACTAGCGGAACTGGGGCCGGGGAGCTGTTTTTT.

This clone has a handful of counts. The V call is TRBV7-2, the J call TRBJ2-7; 7 bases fit TRBD1. The ends lost 5 bases at V and 3 bases at J; junction bases unmatched: 4. This CDR3 region has 13 residues. Germline V gene sequence: CDR1 SGHTA, CDR2 FQGNSA. The CDR3 nucleotides read TGTGCCAGCAGCACCGGGACAGACTACGAGCAGTACTTC. Translation: CASSTGTDYEQYF.

The gene calls are TRBV7-9 and TRBJ2-5; 9 positions match TRBD2. V lost 4 bases to trimming and J lost 4 bases; unmatched junction nucleotides: 7. The germline V gene has CDR1 SEHNR and CDR2 FQNEAQ (reference sequence). The CDR3 covers 15 residues. This chain's CDR3 is CASSSLAGVLETQYF. CDR3 nucleotide sequence: TGTGCCAGCAGCTCCTTAGCGGGGGTCTTAGAGACCCAGTACTTC.

The chain uses TRBV5-4 and TRBJ2-3; 7 bases line up with TRBD1. After removal of 4 bases from V and 2 bases from J, the junction contained 16 bases not matched to a gene. There are 18 residues in the CDR3. Germline-derived CDR1 and CDR2 are SGHNT and YYREEE (reference sequence). DNA for the CDR3: TGTGCCAGCAGCCCGTTACCCGGGACAGTGCCGAACACAGATACGCAGTATTTT. It yields the protein CASSPLPGTVPNTDTQYF.

The J gene is TRBJ2-7, the V gene TRBV5-4; 11 positions match TRBD1. V lost 5 bases to trimming and J lost 3 bases; unmatched junction nucleotides: 7. The CDR3 runs to 15 residues. Germline-derived CDR1 and CDR2 are SGHNT and YYREEE (reference sequence). CDR3 loop: CASRSGQGAIYEQYF. The DNA for the CDR3 is TGTGCCAGCAGGTCCGGACAGGGGGCGATCTACGAGCAGTACTTC.

The gene calls are TRBV7-2 and TRBJ2-2, with D maybe TRBD2 (7 bases). V lost 2 bases to trimming and J lost 6 bases, with 16 bases between them. The CDR3 length is 16 residues. Germline V gives CDR1 SGHTA, CDR2 FQGNSA. DNA of the CDR3: TGTGCCAGCAGCTTATGGGCGGGGGCTCGGGCCGGGGAGCTGTTTTTT. Residues: CASSLWAGARAGELFF.

The chain is built from TRBV5-1 and TRBJ2-1, with 9 bases lining up with TRBD2. This CDR3 is built from 14 residues. V lost 0 bases to trimming and J lost 5 bases; unmatched junction nucleotides: 0. CDR1 and CDR2 (germline): SGHRS, YFSETQ. The CDR3 coding sequence is TGCGCCAGCAGCTTGGGGACTAGCGACAATGAGCAGTTCTTC. Amino acid sequence: CASSLGTSDNEQFF.

The V and J genes are TRBV25-1 and TRBJ1-6, with TRBD1 matching 11 bases. Germline values: CDR1 MGHDK, CDR2 SYGVNS. The CDR3 runs to 15 residues. Germline trimming cut 1 base from V and 9 bases from J; bases unmatched to any gene: 2. CDR3 bases: TGTGCCAGCAGTGAATCGGGGACAGGGGGTTCACCCCTCCACTTT. Translating it yields CASSESGTGGSPLHF. Looking up the rest from reference TRBV25-1 and TRBJ1-6 gives the full variable domain: EADIYQTPRYLVIGTGKKITLECSQTMGHDKMYWYQQDPGMELHLIHYSYGVNSTEKGDLSSESTVSRIRTEHFPLTLESARPSHTSQYLCASSESGTGGSPLHFGNGTRLTVT.

The chain has TRBV6-5 and TRBJ2-7, with a weak D call TRBD2 (5 bases). V lost 0 bases and J lost 2, with 14 bases in between. There are 16 residues in the CDR3. Germline assignment: CDR1 MNHEY and CDR2 SVGAGI. Here the CDR3 DNA reads TGTGCCAGCAGTTACTCGACTCGGGGATCAACCTACGAGCAGTACTTC. The encoded protein is CASSYSTRGSTYEQYF.

The rearrangement links TRBV10-3 to TRBJ2-1; tentative D call: TRBD1 (6 bases). V was shortened by 0 bases and J by 2 bases, with 8 bases between the two germline ends. The CDR3 extends over 15 amino acids. Germline lookup yields CDR1 ENHRY and CDR2 SYGVKD. The CDR3 is CAISESRDTYNEQFF. The CDR3 DNA sequence: TGTGCCATCAGTGAGTCGAGGGACACCTACAATGAGCAGTTCTTC.

This chain connects TRBV9 to TRBJ1-4; 10 nucleotides match TRBD1. The CDR3 spans 15 residues. With V trimmed by 3 bases and J by 7 bases, 6 bases remained unmatched. Per the germline V gene, CDR1 is SGDLS and CDR2 is YYNGEE. DNA of the CDR3: TGTGCCAGCAGCGAGTGGACAGGGGGGGGTGAAAAACTGTTTTTT. This sequence encodes CASSEWTGGGEKLFF.

This clone turned up a few times. This chain connects TRBV11-1 to TRBJ2-3; possibly TRBD1 for D (5 bases). The CDR3 extends over 16 amino acids. V was cut by 2 bases and J by 1 base, with 13 bases left in between. In germline, CDR1 is SGHAT, CDR2 FQDESV (reference sequence). CDR3 amino acids: CASSLQGFGGTDTQYF. The CDR3 coding sequence is TGTGCCAGCAGCTTACAGGGATTTGGTGGCACAGATACGCAGTATTTT.

The rearrangement uses TRBV18 and TRBJ2-5; D might be TRBD2 (6 bases). Trimming removed 0 bases from V and 5 bases from J, with 16 bases in between. CDR3 length equals 16 residues. The germline CDR1 and CDR2 sequences are KGHSH and LQKENI. The CDR3 loop is CASSPPSLAAWETQYF. As DNA, the CDR3 is TGTGCCAGCTCACCACCATCACTAGCAGCATGGGAGACCCAGTACTTC.

This chain uses TRBV27 with TRBJ2-2, with 8 bases fitting TRBD2. CDR1 MNHEY and CDR2 SMNVEV come from the germline V gene (reference sequence). There are 18 residues in the CDR3. Trimming cost V 4 bases and J 1 base; bases outside gene matches: 11. For the CDR3, the DNA is TGTGCCAGCAGTTCCCTTACTAATAGCGGGAAGAACACCGGGGAGCTGTTTTTT. It translates to CASSSLTNSGKNTGELFF.

J is TRBJ2-3 and V is TRBV10-3; a possible D gene is TRBD2 (5 bases). This CDR3 spans 17 amino acids. Germline-derived CDR1 and CDR2 are ENHRY and SYGVKD. The V gene lost 0 bases and the J gene lost 3 bases, with 16 bases spanning the gap. The CDR3 DNA is TGTGCCATCAGTGAGTCGAACGGGTCCTGGACTACAGATACGCAGTATTTT. It specifies CAISESNGSWTTDTQYF.

This clone came up once. The genes are TRBV6-1 and TRBJ2-7; D possibly corresponds to TRBD1 (5 bases). The CDR3 consists of 14 residues. CDR1 MNHNS and CDR2 SASEGT come from the germline V gene. Trimming stripped 7 bases from V and 2 bases from J, with 15 bases between. CDR3 region: CASMGFQGAYEQYF. The CDR3 DNA reads as TGTGCCAGCATGGGGTTCCAGGGCGCCTACGAGCAGTACTTC.

This clone was seen a few times. The gene calls are TRBV10-3 and TRBJ1-1; D uncertain. V lost 2 bases, J lost 4 bases, and 8 bases lay in between. Germline values: CDR1 ENHRY, CDR2 SYGVKD. This CDR3 is 13 amino acids long. The CDR3 loop is CAISEQTGTEAFF. CDR3 nucleotides: TGTGCCATCAGTGAGCAGACGGGCACTGAAGCTTTCTTT.

The chain joins TRBV7-9 to TRBJ2-2; 10 bases fit TRBD1. Per germline, CDR1 SEHNR and CDR2 FQNEAQ (reference sequence). The CDR3 length is 15 residues. V trimming: 6 bases; J trimming: 3 bases; junction bases outside the gene matches: 4. The CDR3 reads CASRPGQGYTGELFF. CDR3 DNA sequence: TGTGCCAGCAGACCGGGACAGGGGTACACCGGGGAGCTGTTTTTT.

This clone was observed a handful of times. The chain carries TRBV2 and TRBJ2-7; the D gene is possibly TRBD1 (6 bases). The CDR3 totals 11 residues. V was pared by 5 bases and J by 6 bases, with 8 bases between. Looked up from germline, CDR1 is SNHLY and CDR2 is FYNNEI. CDR3 residues: CASSPGVEQYF. DNA for the CDR3: TGTGCCAGCAGTCCAGGGGTCGAGCAGTACTTC.

The chain carries TRBV2 and TRBJ1-4, with D unclear. The V end was cut by 9 bases, the J end by 8 bases, with 10 bases between. Per germline, CDR1 SNHLY and CDR2 FYNNEI. The CDR3 runs to 11 residues. In DNA, the CDR3 is TGTGCCAGTCGCCAGGCCGAAAAACTGTTTTTT. It encodes CASRQAEKLFF.

V and J are TRBV4-1 and TRBJ2-2; D unclear. Germline lookup yields CDR1 MGHRA and CDR2 YSYEKL. CDR3 size: 12 residues. The V and J ends lost 4 bases and 4 bases respectively, with 4 bases between them. This CDR3 reads CASSRATGELFF. The CDR3 nucleotides read TGCGCCAGCAGCCGAGCCACCGGGGAGCTGTTTTTT.